These 16 T cell receptor beta chains were sequenced from one sample in a study of shared clonotypes between healthy human individuals. Clones were read by immunoSEQ multiplex PCR, and TCRdb kept only the in-frame ones, dropping some. Among about 110,000 clones listed, roughly 70% were seen once. Sequenced input: memory CD8+ T cells sorted from blood. The subset: CD45RO+ cells pooled with CCR7-negative TemRA cells. Receptors were obtained from a woman aged 25 to 39 in good health.

The V gene is TRBV4-1, the J gene TRBJ2-5, with D possibly matching TRBD1 (5 bases). Germline V gives CDR1 MGHRA, CDR2 YSYEKL. The V end was cut by 3 bases, the J end by 5 bases, with 16 bases between. The CDR3 has 15 residues. For the CDR3, the DNA is TGCGCCAGCAGCCAGGCGGACACCCTGGGGGAGACCCAGTACTTC. This sequence encodes CASSQADTLGETQYF.

This clone showed up just a few times. The chain recombines TRBV7-6 with TRBJ1-3, with no clear D. CDR1 and CDR2 from the germline V gene are SGHVS and FNYEAQ. The CDR3 length is 18 residues. Trimming left V 4 bases short and J 0 bases short, with 19 bases between. CDR3 protein: CASSSLEAPHISGNTIYF. For the CDR3, the DNA is TGTGCCAGCAGCTCACTGGAAGCCCCCCATATCTCTGGAAACACCATATATTTT.

The rearrangement joins TRBV10-1 to TRBJ2-5, with a tentative D call TRBD2 (6 bases). Matching the DNA end better, TRBJ2-7 makes the J call doubtful. The CDR3 sequence is 14 residues long. Per germline, CDR1 WNHNN and CDR2 SYGVQD (reference sequence). The CDR3 here is CASSELSGRYEQYF. The CDR3 DNA follows: TGCGCCAGCAGTGAGCTTAGCGGCCGCTACGAGCAGTACTTC.

V is TRBV6-5 and J is TRBJ1-2; TRBD1 matches 11 bases. Looked up from germline, CDR1 is MNHEY and CDR2 is SVGAGI. With 5 bases clipped from V and 4 bases from J, the junction kept 3 bases outside the gene matches. The CDR3 totals 14 residues. CDR3 protein: CASSPDRGPYGYTF. The CDR3 bases are TGTGCCAGCAGTCCGGACAGGGGGCCCTATGGCTACACCTTC.

V gene TRBV5-4 combines with J gene TRBJ2-7; D not certain. V was clipped by 1 base and J by 4 bases, with 12 bases between them. CDR3 size: 14 residues. Germline loops: CDR1 SGHNT, CDR2 YYREEE (reference sequence). The CDR3 coding sequence is TGTGCCAGCAGCTTGTCGTATAGGCCATACGAGCAGTACTTC. It encodes CASSLSYRPYEQYF.

To note about this clone: The same CDR3 arises from other DNA sequences in this sample as well. The V gene is TRBV7-9, the J gene TRBJ2-1; D is unclear. Between the trimmed V and J ends, which lost 9 bases and 1 base, there was a span of 10 bases. The CDR3 is 13 residues long. CDR1 SEHNR and CDR2 FQNEAQ come from the germline V gene (reference sequence). CDR3 protein: CASRSDSYNEQFF. Here the CDR3 DNA reads TGTGCCAGTCGTTCGGATTCCTACAATGAGCAGTTCTTC.

The chain carries TRBV5-1 and TRBJ1-1; TRBD1 is a possible D gene (6 bases). The CDR3 is 15 residues long. V lost 0 bases, J lost 3 bases, and 12 bases lay in between. The germline gives CDR1 SGHRS, CDR2 YFSETQ. The CDR3 sequence: CASSLADRLDTEAFF. As DNA, the CDR3 is TGCGCCAGCAGCTTGGCCGACAGGTTGGACACTGAAGCTTTCTTT.

This clone was detected once. The chain carries TRBV2 and TRBJ1-1; no clear D. The CDR3 covers 15 residues. The germline V and J ends were trimmed by 5 bases and 2 bases, with 15 bases remaining between them. Germline V gives CDR1 SNHLY, CDR2 FYNNEI. The CDR3 protein is CASSPLGQINTEAFF. The CDR3, as DNA: TGTGCCAGCAGTCCCCTCGGGCAGATTAACACTGAAGCTTTCTTT.

The J gene is TRBJ1-2, the V gene TRBV18; perhaps TRBD1 as D (5 bases). Germline lookup yields CDR1 KGHSH and CDR2 LQKENI. The V end was cut by 4 bases, the J end by 1 base, with 10 bases between. The length of the CDR3 is 14 residues. The CDR3 nucleotides read TGTGCCAGCTCACGGGAGACAGTTAACTATGGCTACACCTTC. Translation: CASSRETVNYGYTF.

V is TRBV27 and J is TRBJ2-7; maybe TRBD2 (6 bases). This CDR3 is 12 amino acids long. Trimming left V 5 bases short and J 6 bases short, with 11 bases between. Germline V gene sequence: CDR1 MNHEY, CDR2 SMNVEV (reference sequence). In nucleotides, the CDR3 is TGTGCCAGCAGTCCGCAGGGAGGCGAGCAGTACTTC. It is translated as CASSPQGGEQYF.

The chain employs TRBV7-3 and TRBJ1-4; D gene ambiguous. The V gene lost 2 bases and the J gene lost 8 bases, with 12 bases spanning the gap. Germline loops: CDR1 SGHTA, CDR2 FQGTGA. This CDR3 has 14 amino acids. The CDR3 coding sequence is TGTGCCAGCAGCTTAGGTAGGGTGGGGGAAAAACTGTTTTTT. Translation: CASSLGRVGEKLFF.

The chain links TRBV6-6 to TRBJ2-5; D not resolved. CDR1 and CDR2 (germline): MNHNY, SVGAGI (reference sequence). The CDR3 contains 14 residues. Between the trimmed V and J ends, which lost 0 bases and 3 bases, there was a span of 8 bases. Here the CDR3 reads CASSYSRVEETQYF. The DNA of the CDR3 is TGTGCCAGCAGTTACTCTAGGGTAGAAGAGACCCAGTACTTC.

The V and J genes are TRBV11-3 and TRBJ1-2; no clear D gene. CDR3 size: 11 residues. V lost 4 bases, J lost 4 bases, and 4 bases lay in between. Germline lookup yields CDR1 SGHNT and CDR2 YENEEA. CDR3 in DNA: TGTGCCAGCAGCTCCACCTATGGCTACACCTTC. Residues: CASSSTYGYTF.

This CDR3 reads CATSRDREGANVLTF. The CDR3 nucleotides read TGTGCCACCAGCAGAGATAGGGAGGGGGCCAACGTCCTGACTTTC. This chain uses TRBV15 with TRBJ2-6; TRBD2 might be the D (5 bases). CDR3 length: 15 residues. V lost 0 bases to trimming and J lost 4 bases, with 7 bases between them. Germline V gene data show CDR1 as LNHNV and CDR2 as YYDKDF (reference sequence).

The chain combines TRBV5-1 with TRBJ1-1; D ambiguous. This CDR3 has 16 residues. Deletions cut 4 bases from V and 0 bases from J, with 16 bases between. Germline CDR1 and CDR2: SGHRS and YFSETQ. The CDR3 spells CASSLGIGRMNTEAFF. CDR3 sequence (DNA): TGCGCCAGCAGCCTCGGTATAGGCCGGATGAACACTGAAGCTTTCTTT.

This clone appeared many times. The genes are TRBV4-1 and TRBJ2-1; D unresolved. Trimming removed 0 bases from V and 8 bases from J, with 8 bases in between. CDR1 and CDR2 (germline): MGHRA, YSYEKL. The length of the CDR3 is 13 residues. CDR3 nucleotides: TGCGCCAGCAGCCAAGATCCCGGCCATGAGCAGTTCTTC. Its translation is CASSQDPGHEQFF.